A single TCR beta chain is shown here with its context. Its antigen is not yet known. Base qualities are missing; no much larger clone stands one base away. This sample was included in a study of T cell changes during pregnancy in multiple sclerosis (dated by TCRdb to between 2018 and 2020). As for the study more broadly: The study looked at changes in the T cell repertoire across pregnancy in women with multiple sclerosis.

Libraries came from the immunoSEQ multiplex PCR assay. TCRdb mirrors the immuneACCESS table, restricted to in-frame sequences. Some clones are absent from its copies; in checked studies, under half trace to an unresolved V gene, and the reason for the others is unknown. The sample yields 65,000 to 85,000 clones; around 90% were counted once. More than 1.2% of the sample belongs to the ten largest clones. The CDR3 spans 14 residues, from the cysteine through the phenylalanine. Only CDR3 DNA remains: 42 bases, in frame from the first base. V loses 1 base of germline sequence and J loses 2 bases, and the interval between the two ends is 9 bases. The germline V gene (reference sequence) sets CDR1 to LNHDA and CDR2 to SQIVND.

The sequencing here drew on peripheral blood, taken after pregnancy. The receptor chain draws on TRBV19 and TRBJ2-7, with TRBD1 tentatively as D gene (5 bases match). The TCR comes from a female donor with multiple sclerosis, enrolled in a pregnancy study. The CDR3 has the sequence CASSIADKTYEQYF. In nucleotide form, the sequence is TGTGCCAGTAGTATAGCGGACAAAACCTACGAGCAGTACTTC.